Included here is one T cell receptor (beta chain) sequence, with context. What it binds is not known. The data were obtained in a study of shared clonotypes between healthy human individuals. Germline trimming cut 7 bases from V and 0 bases from J; bases unmatched to any gene: 8. Per the germline V gene, CDR1 is MDHEN and CDR2 is SYDVKM. This CDR3 has 15 residues. Broader study findings: The naive CD4 repertoires of a few donors were compared, and roughly 5% of clonotypes were shared.

The naive CD8 fraction comprised CD45RO-negative cells positively selected for CCR7 and excluded terminally differentiated effector memory CD45RA+ cells. All donors were Caucasian adults living in Nashville, Tennessee. Across several immunoSEQ plates, the genomic DNA of each subset was split evenly. Generated by immunoSEQ multiplex PCR, the TCRdb table keeps only in-frame clones and is missing some. The data show 760,000 or so clones, about 96% seen once. The source is a man younger than 40 in good health. The sample was naive CD8+ T cells sorted from blood. The V and J genes are TRBV28 and TRBJ1-1, with TRBD1 matching over 7 bases. The DNA for the CDR3 is TGTGCCAGCATGGGTAGGGGGCTTGTGAACACTGAAGCTTTCTTT. It is translated as CASMGRGLVNTEAFF.